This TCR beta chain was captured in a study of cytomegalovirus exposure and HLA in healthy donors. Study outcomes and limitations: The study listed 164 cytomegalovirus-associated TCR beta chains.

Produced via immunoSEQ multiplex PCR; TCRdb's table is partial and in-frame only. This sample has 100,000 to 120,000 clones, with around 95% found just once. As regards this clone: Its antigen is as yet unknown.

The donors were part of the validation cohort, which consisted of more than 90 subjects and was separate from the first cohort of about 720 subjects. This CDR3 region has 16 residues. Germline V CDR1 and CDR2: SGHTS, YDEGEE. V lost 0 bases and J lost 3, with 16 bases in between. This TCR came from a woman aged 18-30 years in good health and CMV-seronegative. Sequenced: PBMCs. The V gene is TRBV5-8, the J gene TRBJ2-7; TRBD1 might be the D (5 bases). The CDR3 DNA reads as TGTGCCAGCAGCTTGGGATGGGGCTCTACGGGCTACGAGCAGTACTTC. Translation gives CASSLGWGSTGYEQYF.